Listed below are T cell receptor beta chains from one sample, sequenced in a study of shared T cell receptors in the human thymus. Here immunoSEQ multiplex PCR was the method, and the copy in TCRdb shows in-frame clones only, minus some. Found here are approximately 68,000 clones, around 96% of them singletons; the top ten hold less than 0.04%. The source material was thymocytes. All receptors come from a human donor. CDR3s include the opening cysteine and the closing phenylalanine or tryptophan. A D gene is named only where the DNA matches it firmly. Expanded clones are given a class, and other clones once, few, many or no size at all.

d_call: TRBD1; clone_size: .; v_call: TRBV6-1; j_call: TRBJ1-2; cdr3_nt: TGTGCCCACCAGGTCCGGAGACAGGGGGTTTGTGGCTACACCTTC; cdr3_aa: CAHQVRRQGVCGYTF
d_call: .; clone_size: .; v_call: TRBV15; j_call: TRBJ2-1; cdr3_nt: TGTGCCACCAGCAGGCGGCCCGGAAGTTACAATGAGCAGTTCTTC; cdr3_aa: CATSRRPGSYNEQFF
d_call: .; clone_size: once; v_call: TRBV29-1; j_call: TRBJ1-3; cdr3_nt: TGCAGCGTTGTGGGGTATGGAAACACCATATATTTT; cdr3_aa: CSVVGYGNTIYF
d_call: .; clone_size: .; v_call: TRBV7-6; j_call: TRBJ2-1; cdr3_nt: TGTGCCAGCAGCTTAGACACGGGGGCCCCCTACAATGAGCAGTTCTTC; cdr3_aa: CASSLDTGAPYNEQFF
d_call: .; clone_size: .; v_call: TRBV4-3; j_call: TRBJ2-1; cdr3_nt: TGCGCCAGCAGCCAAGATCCAGCGGACCAAGACCGGGGTGAGCAGTTCTTC; cdr3_aa: CASSQDPADQDRGEQFF
d_call: TRBD2; clone_size: .; v_call: TRBV7-2; j_call: TRBJ2-1; cdr3_nt: TGTGCCACCTCATCCAGCGGGGGGGCCGCTGAGCAGTTCTTC; cdr3_aa: CATSSSGGAAEQFF
d_call: .; clone_size: .; v_call: TRBV19; j_call: TRBJ1-1; cdr3_nt: TGTGCCAGTAGTATATTAGGACACCCCGAGTACACTGAAGCTTTCTTT; cdr3_aa: CASSILGHPEYTEAFF
d_call: .; clone_size: .; v_call: TRBV7-2; j_call: TRBJ1-6; cdr3_nt: TGTGCCAGCAGCGCATACAGGGAGTTGGGTTCACCCCTCCACTTT; cdr3_aa: CASSAYRELGSPLHF
d_call: .; clone_size: .; v_call: TRBV7-3; j_call: TRBJ2-2; cdr3_nt: TGTGCCAGCAGCTTAATGGGGCCCACGAACACCGGGGAGCTGTTTTTT; cdr3_aa: CASSLMGPTNTGELFF
d_call: .; clone_size: .; v_call: TRBV6-6; j_call: TRBJ1-5; cdr3_nt: TGTGCCAGCAGTCCTCTAGGTTCTAGCAATCAGCCCCAGCATTTT; cdr3_aa: CASSPLGSSNQPQHF
d_call: .; clone_size: .; v_call: TRBV11-3; j_call: TRBJ2-3; cdr3_nt: TGTGCCAGCAGCTTAGACCACAGGGACCCAGATACGCAGTATTTT; cdr3_aa: CASSLDHRDPDTQYF
d_call: .; clone_size: .; v_call: TRBV27; j_call: TRBJ1-6; cdr3_nt: TGTGCCAGCAGTTCACGACGAAGGCCAAATTCACCCCTCCACTTT; cdr3_aa: CASSSRRRPNSPLHF
d_call: .; clone_size: once; v_call: TRBV15; j_call: TRBJ2-5; cdr3_nt: TGTGCCACCAGCAGAGATCGGGCAGTCCGGGAGACCCAGTACTTC; cdr3_aa: CATSRDRAVRETQYF
d_call: .; clone_size: .; v_call: TRBV27; j_call: TRBJ1-5; cdr3_nt: TGTGCCAGCAAGGGGGGAGACCAGCCCCAGCATTTT; cdr3_aa: CASKGGDQPQHF
d_call: .; clone_size: .; v_call: TRBV7-3; j_call: TRBJ1-1; cdr3_nt: TGTGCCAGCAGCTTAAGTCCAGGGGTTAGTGTTCGCACTGAAGCTTTCTTT; cdr3_aa: CASSLSPGVSVRTEAFF
d_call: .; clone_size: .; v_call: TRBV7-6; j_call: TRBJ2-5; cdr3_nt: TGTGCCAGCAGCTTAGAGGCCAGGGGAAGGATTCGGAAGGAGACCCAGTACTTC; cdr3_aa: CASSLEARGRIRKETQYF
d_call: .; clone_size: .; v_call: TRBV2; j_call: TRBJ1-6; cdr3_nt: TGTGCCAGCAGTGAAAGAGCAGGGCCAGGGAGTTCACCCCTCCACTTT; cdr3_aa: CASSERAGPGSSPLHF
d_call: .; clone_size: .; v_call: TRBV7-9; j_call: TRBJ1-2; cdr3_nt: TGTGCCAGCAGCTTGGCCACAGAACCAAGAAGACCAAACTATGGCTACACCTTC; cdr3_aa: CASSLATEPRRPNYGYTF
d_call: .; clone_size: once; v_call: TRBV28; j_call: TRBJ2-7; cdr3_nt: TGTGCCAGCAGTGGAGCCTACGAGCAGTACTTC; cdr3_aa: CASSGAYEQYF
d_call: .; clone_size: .; v_call: TRBV5-4; j_call: TRBJ2-3; cdr3_nt: TGTGCCAGCAGCGAGGCAGGGCCGTGGCTCACAGATACGCAGTATTTT; cdr3_aa: CASSEAGPWLTDTQYF
d_call: .; clone_size: .; v_call: TRBV28; j_call: TRBJ1-5; cdr3_nt: TGTGCCAGCAGTTTCACCAATATTCAGGGTGGGGGTCAGCCCCAGCATTTT; cdr3_aa: CASSFTNIQGGGQPQHF
d_call: .; clone_size: .; v_call: TRBV6-5; j_call: TRBJ1-1; cdr3_nt: TGTGCCCTAGGACAGCCGAACACTGAAGCTTTCTTT; cdr3_aa: CALGQPNTEAFF
d_call: .; clone_size: .; v_call: TRBV4-2; j_call: TRBJ2-1; cdr3_nt: TGTGCCAGCAGCCAAGCTGTCTTCGGGAATGAGCAGTTCTTC; cdr3_aa: CASSQAVFGNEQFF
d_call: .; clone_size: .; v_call: TRBV6-6; j_call: TRBJ1-4; cdr3_nt: TGTGCCAGCAGGTTTCACTTCCATTACCATAATGAAAAACTGTTTTTT; cdr3_aa: CASRFHFHYHNEKLFF
d_call: .; clone_size: .; v_call: TRBV5-1; j_call: TRBJ2-3; cdr3_nt: TGCGCCAGCAGCTTGGAGGGCACTAGCACAGATACGCAGTATTTT; cdr3_aa: CASSLEGTSTDTQYF
d_call: .; clone_size: .; v_call: TRBV25-1; j_call: TRBJ2-3; cdr3_nt: TGTGCCAGCAGGTCCAGGGCCCGCACAGATACGCAGTATTTT; cdr3_aa: CASRSRARTDTQYF
d_call: .; clone_size: .; v_call: TRBV7-3; j_call: TRBJ2-6; cdr3_nt: TGTGCCGGAGGGAAACCGGGACGGAGCGTTCTCTCTGGGGCCAACGTCCTGACTTTC; cdr3_aa: CAGGKPGRSVLSGANVLTF
d_call: TRBD2; clone_size: .; v_call: TRBV9; j_call: TRBJ2-5; cdr3_nt: TGTGCCAGCAGCGTAGAGGCGGGGGGGCCCGAGACCCAGTACTTC; cdr3_aa: CASSVEAGGPETQYF
d_call: TRBD1; clone_size: .; v_call: TRBV5-8; j_call: TRBJ1-5; cdr3_nt: TGTGCCAGCAGCTCATGCAGGGGGGAGGCAATGTTTCGGCCCCAGCATTTT; cdr3_aa: CASSSCRGEAMFRPQHF
d_call: TRBD2; clone_size: .; v_call: TRBV5-6; j_call: TRBJ2-7; cdr3_nt: TGTGCCAGCAGCTTAAGCGGGACTCTTCGCGAGCAGTACTTC; cdr3_aa: CASSLSGTLREQYF
d_call: .; clone_size: .; v_call: TRBV29-1; j_call: TRBJ1-3; cdr3_nt: TGCAGCGTTGAGGTTACGTACCCCTCCTCTGGAAACACCATATATTTT; cdr3_aa: CSVEVTYPSSGNTIYF
d_call: .; clone_size: .; v_call: TRBV6-1; j_call: TRBJ1-4; cdr3_nt: TGTGCCAGCAGTTTAACACAGAGGAGGGTCGGAAAACTGTTTTTT; cdr3_aa: CASSLTQRRVGKLFF
d_call: TRBD2; clone_size: .; v_call: TRBV28; j_call: TRBJ2-1; cdr3_nt: TGTGCCAGCAGATGGGGGGGATCTGGGAATGAGCAGTTCTTC; cdr3_aa: CASRWGGSGNEQFF
d_call: .; clone_size: .; v_call: TRBV7-8; j_call: TRBJ1-1; cdr3_nt: TGTGCCAGCAGCTTGGGGACAAGTTCTAACACTGAAGCTTTCTTT; cdr3_aa: CASSLGTSSNTEAFF
d_call: TRBD2; clone_size: .; v_call: TRBV15; j_call: TRBJ2-1; cdr3_nt: TGTGCCACCAGCATTCGGACTAGCGGTCACAATGAGCAGTTCTTC; cdr3_aa: CATSIRTSGHNEQFF
d_call: .; clone_size: .; v_call: TRBV9; j_call: TRBJ2-3; cdr3_nt: TGTGCCAGCAGCCCCAGAGGGCGGAGAACAGATACGCAGTATTTT; cdr3_aa: CASSPRGRRTDTQYF
d_call: .; clone_size: .; v_call: TRBV19; j_call: TRBJ1-6; cdr3_nt: TGTGCCAGTAGTTTCGGACAGCGATATTCACCCCTCCACTTT; cdr3_aa: CASSFGQRYSPLHF
d_call: TRBD1; clone_size: .; v_call: TRBV7-9; j_call: TRBJ2-3; cdr3_nt: TGTGCCAGCAGCTTTTCGACGTCCGGGACAGTGCTTAGCACAGATACGCAGTATTTT; cdr3_aa: CASSFSTSGTVLSTDTQYF
d_call: TRBD1; clone_size: .; v_call: TRBV10-1; j_call: TRBJ1-1; cdr3_nt: TGCGCCAGCAGTGTGAGTACAGGGGGCAGGTTGAACACTGAAGCTTTCTTT; cdr3_aa: CASSVSTGGRLNTEAFF
d_call: TRBD1; clone_size: .; v_call: TRBV7-2; j_call: TRBJ2-7; cdr3_nt: TGTGCCAGCAGCCCGGGACAGGGCAACCACGAGCAGTACTTC; cdr3_aa: CASSPGQGNHEQYF
d_call: .; clone_size: .; v_call: TRBV7-9; j_call: TRBJ1-2; cdr3_nt: TGTGCCAGCAGCTTAGCCGTAGGGGTGGACTATGGCTACACCTTC; cdr3_aa: CASSLAVGVDYGYTF
d_call: .; clone_size: .; v_call: TRBV7-6; j_call: TRBJ1-1; cdr3_nt: TGTGCCAGCAGCTTGGGGGGGCCGAACACTGAAGCTTTCTTT; cdr3_aa: CASSLGGPNTEAFF
d_call: .; clone_size: .; v_call: TRBV7-2; j_call: TRBJ1-6; cdr3_nt: TGTGCCAGCAGCCGAGCGGCAGGGGATCGATCACCCCTCCACTTT; cdr3_aa: CASSRAAGDRSPLHF
d_call: .; clone_size: .; v_call: TRBV10-3; j_call: TRBJ2-5; cdr3_nt: TGTGCCATCAGTGAGAGGTTACAGGTCCTCCAAGAGACCCAGTACTTC; cdr3_aa: CAISERLQVLQETQYF
d_call: .; clone_size: once; v_call: TRBV7-8; j_call: TRBJ1-3; cdr3_nt: TGTGCCAGCAGCTTATTTCGGGGGGCTTATGGAAACACCATATATTTT; cdr3_aa: CASSLFRGAYGNTIYF
d_call: .; clone_size: .; v_call: TRBV19; j_call: TRBJ2-7; cdr3_nt: TGTGCCAGTAGTATGGACCCCACCTACGAGCAGTACTTC; cdr3_aa: CASSMDPTYEQYF
d_call: .; clone_size: .; v_call: TRBV10-3; j_call: TRBJ2-2; cdr3_nt: TGTGCCATCAGCGGAGCCAGGGGCCTGAACACCGGGGAGCTGTTTTTT; cdr3_aa: CAISGARGLNTGELFF
d_call: .; clone_size: .; v_call: TRBV9; j_call: TRBJ1-2; cdr3_nt: TGTGCCAGCAGCGACGACAGGAGGGGCTACACCTTC; cdr3_aa: CASSDDRRGYTF
d_call: .; clone_size: once; v_call: TRBV7-9; j_call: TRBJ2-7; cdr3_nt: TGTGCCAGCAAGGGGCCCTCCGAGCAGTACTTC; cdr3_aa: CASKGPSEQYF
d_call: .; clone_size: .; v_call: TRBV4-3; j_call: TRBJ2-2; cdr3_nt: TGCGCCAGCAGCCAAGGACGAGCTCCTGGGGAGCTGTTTTTT; cdr3_aa: CASSQGRAPGELFF
d_call: TRBD2; clone_size: once; v_call: TRBV27; j_call: TRBJ2-1; cdr3_nt: TGTGCCAGCAGTCCAAAGACTAGCGGGGGGTACAATGAGCAGTTCTTC; cdr3_aa: CASSPKTSGGYNEQFF
d_call: .; clone_size: .; v_call: TRBV21-1; j_call: TRBJ2-7; cdr3_nt: TGTGCCAGCAGCAAAGCGGGGACAAGATACTACGAGCAGTACTTC; cdr3_aa: CASSKAGTRYYEQYF
d_call: .; clone_size: .; v_call: TRBV4-2; j_call: TRBJ1-3; cdr3_nt: TGTGCCAGCAGCCAAGACGGAGAGAGAAAAACTGGAAACACCATATATTTT; cdr3_aa: CASSQDGERKTGNTIYF
d_call: .; clone_size: .; v_call: TRBV7-2; j_call: TRBJ2-5; cdr3_nt: TGTGCCAGCAGCTTAGATTTTGGGTGCATAGAGGAGACCCAGTACTTC; cdr3_aa: CASSLDFGCIEETQYF
d_call: TRBD1; clone_size: .; v_call: TRBV9; j_call: TRBJ2-2; cdr3_nt: TGTGCCAGCAGCCCCCTCATTGGCAGGGGGCCCCATCGGGTAACCGGGGAGCTGTTTTTT; cdr3_aa: CASSPLIGRGPHRVTGELFF
d_call: .; clone_size: .; v_call: TRBV19; j_call: TRBJ2-1; cdr3_nt: TGTGCCAGTAGTAGGGAAATGGACAATGAGCAGTTCTTC; cdr3_aa: CASSREMDNEQFF
d_call: .; clone_size: .; v_call: TRBV30; j_call: TRBJ1-2; cdr3_nt: TGTGCCTGGAGAAAGATGGGGGCGTACGGGTATGGCTACACCTTC; cdr3_aa: CAWRKMGAYGYGYTF
d_call: .; clone_size: .; v_call: TRBV28; j_call: TRBJ1-1; cdr3_nt: TGTGCCAGCAGCCTGTATCTCATGGGGCGAAGCGCTGAAGCTTTCTTT; cdr3_aa: CASSLYLMGRSAEAFF
d_call: TRBD1; clone_size: .; v_call: TRBV7-2; j_call: TRBJ1-2; cdr3_nt: TGTGCCAGCAGCTTGGGACAGGGGACAGCTAACTATGGCTACACCTTC; cdr3_aa: CASSLGQGTANYGYTF
d_call: .; clone_size: .; v_call: TRBV23-1; j_call: TRBJ2-4; cdr3_nt: TGCGCCAGCAGTCAACGGACGTTGGGGGGATGGGAAAACATTCAGTACTTC; cdr3_aa: CASSQRTLGGWENIQYF